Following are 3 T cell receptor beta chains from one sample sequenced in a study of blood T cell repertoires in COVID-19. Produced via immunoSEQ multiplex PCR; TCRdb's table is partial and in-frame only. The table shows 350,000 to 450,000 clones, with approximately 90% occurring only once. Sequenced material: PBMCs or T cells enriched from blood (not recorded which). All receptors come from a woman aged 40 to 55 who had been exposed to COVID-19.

CDR3 bases: TGTGCCAGTAGTAGGACAGGGTGGTACACTGAAGCTTTCTTT. It translates to CASSRTGWYTEAFF. V gene TRBV19 combines with J gene TRBJ1-1; TRBD1 agrees at 8 bases. Germline lookup yields CDR1 LNHDA and CDR2 SQIVND (reference sequence). V gave up 4 bases and J gave up 3 bases; unmatched junction bases: 4. The CDR3 covers 14 residues. The complete variable domain, with remaining parts taken from reference TRBV19 and TRBJ1-1, reads DGGITQSPKYLFRKEGQNVTLSCEQNLNHDAMYWYRQDPGQGLRLIYYSQIVNDFQKGDIAEGYSVSREKKESFPLTVTSAQKNPTAFYLCASSRTGWYTEAFFGQGTRLTVV.

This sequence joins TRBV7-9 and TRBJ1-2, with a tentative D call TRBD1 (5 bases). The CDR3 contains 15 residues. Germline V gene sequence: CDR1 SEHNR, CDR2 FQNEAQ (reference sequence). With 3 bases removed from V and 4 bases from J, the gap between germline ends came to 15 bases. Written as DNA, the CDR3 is TGTGCCAGCAGCTTTCAGGGTCAAGGCGGCTATGGCTACACCTTC. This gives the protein CASSFQGQGGYGYTF. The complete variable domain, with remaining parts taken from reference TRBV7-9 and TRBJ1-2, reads DTGVSQNPRHKITKRGQNVTFRCDPISEHNRLYWYRQTLGQGPEFLTYFQNEAQLEKSRLLSDRFSAERPKGSFSTLEIQRTEQGDSAMYLCASSFQGQGGYGYTFGSGTRLTVV.

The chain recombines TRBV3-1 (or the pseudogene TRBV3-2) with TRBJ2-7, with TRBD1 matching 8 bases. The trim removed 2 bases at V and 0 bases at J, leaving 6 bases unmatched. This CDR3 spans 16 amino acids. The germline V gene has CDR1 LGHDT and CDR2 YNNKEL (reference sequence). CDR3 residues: CASSQWDRLSSYEQYF. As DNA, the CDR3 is TGTGCCAGCAGCCAATGGGACAGGTTGAGCTCCTACGAGCAGTACTTC.